This T cell receptor beta chain appears in the sequencing data of a study of regulatory T cells in long-lasting Graves disease. The study's findings and limits: Persistent patients had more shared public clonotypes (around 3,000) than new patients (approximately 920). Persistent-disease Graves' patients showed less TCR diversity than new cases. With persistent disease, TRBV28, TRBJ1-2 and TRBJ2-5 were the favored segments.

This clonotype was picked up many times. Its antigen is undetermined. The time point was: persistent/refractory GD, antithyroid drugs over 5 years with positive TRAb. Making the TCR library involved RNA that had been extracted from PBMCs. The patients were enrolled through endocrinology in Xi'an, China. The TCR beta library used iRepertoire HTBI primers with Arm-PCR amplification of CDR3. In TCRdb, the multiplex PCR reads were re-called with MiXCR into one record per CDR3 protein. The table lists over 350,000 distinct CDR3 sequences, less than 25% of them singletons, with less than 25% in the top ten. The germline V gene has CDR1 KGHDR and CDR2 SFDVKD. Germline trimming cut 3 bases from V and 4 bases from J; bases unmatched to any gene: 7. This CDR3 has 16 residues.

The V and J genes are TRBV24-1 and TRBJ2-1; TRBD1 matches at 8 bases. The source was peripheral blood mononuclear cells (PBMCs), collected when the disease was refractory, from a patient treated with antithyroid drugs. This TCR was sampled from a female donor with Graves disease. The CDR3 spells CATSDASGDRYNEQFF. The CDR3 coding sequence is TGTGCCACCAGTGATGCCTCGGGGGACAGGTACAATGAGCAGTTCTTC.